These 25 T cell receptor beta chains originate from one sample sequenced in a study of T cells after yellow fever vaccination. TCRdb ran MiXCR on the 5' RACE reads and lists one entry per CDR3 protein. This table holds some 300,000 distinct CDR3 sequences, roughly 8.7% found once. Sequencing was performed on CD4+ T cells sorted from PBMCs, taken 5 days after the yellow fever booster vaccination. The receptors were gathered from a man between 18 and 35 years old who received the YFV17D yellow fever vaccine.

The chain has TRBV6-5 and TRBJ1-2; 9 bases match TRBD1. Per germline, CDR1 MNHEY and CDR2 SVGAGI. Losses at the gene ends were 7 bases for V and 1 base for J; bases not matched to a gene: 19. CDR3 length: 19 amino acids. CDR3 sequence: CASKPVGLGGTGFNYGYTF. CDR3 sequence (DNA): TGTGCCAGCAAACCCGTAGGGCTCGGCGGGACAGGGTTTAACTATGGCTACACCTTC.

On this clonotype: One junction end disagrees with the germline gene, perhaps due to a read error. The chain uses TRBV5-1 and TRBJ1-4; D uncertain. The CDR3 runs 14 residues. Germline assignment: CDR1 SGHRS and CDR2 YFSETQ. CDR3 sequence reads: CASSLESQDEKLIF. CDR3 sequence (DNA): TGCGCCAGCAGCTTGGAGTCGCAGGATGAAAAACTGATTTTT.

This clonotype has only a few counts. This chain connects TRBV5-6 to TRBJ1-2, with D perhaps TRBD1 (5 bases). V was cut by 0 bases and J by 6 bases, with 15 bases left in between. CDR3 length: 15 residues. Germline lookup yields CDR1 SGHDT and CDR2 YYEEEE. CDR3 sequence (DNA): TGTGCCAGCAGCTTGGGGTCCCTGGGGGTGCATGGCTACACCTTC. Translation: CASSLGSLGVHGYTF.

This clonotype was seen a handful of times. This rearrangement joins TRBV6-6 to TRBJ2-1, with a possible D match to TRBD2 (6 bases). CDR1 and CDR2 from the germline V gene are MNHNY and SVGAGI (reference sequence). CDR3 size: 15 residues. V was trimmed by 2 bases and J by 4 bases, leaving 12 bases between them. CDR3 sequence reads: CASSYKGLLYNEQFF. The CDR3 nucleotides read TGTGCCAGCAGTTACAAGGGACTCCTGTACAATGAGCAGTTCTTC.

This clonotype was seen more than once but under ten times. In nucleotides, the CDR3 is TGTGCCAGCAGATGGGACCAAGAAGAGACCCAGTACTTC. Its protein product is CASRWDQEETQYF. V and J are TRBV2 and TRBJ2-5; D possibly uses TRBD1 or TRBD2 (5 bases each). This CDR3 is built from 13 residues. Germline CDR1 and CDR2: SNHLY and FYNNEI. V was pared by 6 bases and J by 3 bases, with 11 bases between.

This clonotype has more than one count but fewer than ten. This chain connects TRBV6-5 to TRBJ1-4; D is undetermined. Per the germline V gene, CDR1 is MNHEY and CDR2 is SVGAGI. V lost 2 bases and J 2 bases, leaving 12 bases between the germline ends. The CDR3 spans 16 residues. This chain's CDR3 is CASSYDRFGTNEKLFF. The CDR3 DNA follows: TGTGCCAGCAGTTACGATCGCTTTGGGACTAATGAAAAACTGTTTTTT.

V gene TRBV6-5 combines with J gene TRBJ1-2; 8 nucleotides align to TRBD1. Trimming at V came to 0 bases and at J to 5 bases, leaving 5 bases not matched to a gene. Germline assignment: CDR1 MNHEY and CDR2 SVGAGI. The CDR3 spans 15 residues. The CDR3 reads CASSYSRTGRYGYTF. The CDR3 DNA sequence: TGTGCCAGCAGTTACTCGAGGACAGGGAGATATGGCTACACCTTC.

This clonotype was seen more than once but under ten times. CDR3 loop: CASGPRSWGGEQYF. The CDR3 nucleotides read TGTGCCAGCGGACCACGTTCATGGGGCGGAGAGCAGTACTTC. This sequence joins TRBV7-9 and TRBJ2-7; D possibly corresponds to TRBD1 (5 bases). The germline V gene has CDR1 SEHNR and CDR2 FQNEAQ (reference sequence). Trimming stripped 8 bases from V and 7 bases from J, with 21 bases between. This CDR3 spans 14 amino acids.

This clonotype was detected many times. This chain uses TRBV6-5 with TRBJ2-7; either TRBD1 or TRBD2 may supply D (5 bases each). V was pared by 0 bases and J by 3 bases, with 15 bases between. Per germline, CDR1 MNHEY and CDR2 SVGAGI. This CDR3 has 16 amino acids. CDR3 amino acids: CASSYSTGLAHYEQYF. CDR3 in DNA: TGTGCCAGCAGTTACTCGACGGGGCTAGCCCACTACGAGCAGTACTTC.

This clonotype was seen many times. This chain connects TRBV7-8 to TRBJ2-7, with 10 bases aligning to TRBD1. The CDR3 is made up of 16 amino acids. CDR1 and CDR2 from the germline V gene are SGHVS and FQNEAQ. Losses at the gene ends were 1 base for V and 2 bases for J; bases not matched to a gene: 5. For the CDR3, the DNA is TGTGCCAGCAGCTTAGGAACGGGACAGGGGACCTACGAGCAGTACGTC. This translates into CASSLGTGQGTYEQYV.

This clonotype came up many times. The V gene is TRBV15, the J gene TRBJ2-3; D perhaps matches TRBD1 (6 bases). CDR1 and CDR2 (germline): LNHNV, YYDKDF (reference sequence). Trimming pared 2 bases from V and 2 bases from J, leaving 14 bases between. This CDR3 comprises 16 residues. CDR3 in amino acids: CATSRTKGTLTDTQYF. As DNA, the CDR3 is TGTGCCACCAGCAGAACCAAGGGGACACTCACAGATACGCAGTATTTT.

In this sample, this clonotype turned up many times. This chain connects TRBV4-2 to TRBJ2-5; unclear D gene. V lost 1 base to trimming and J lost 5 bases, with 8 bases between them. The CDR3 has 13 amino acids. Germline CDR1 and CDR2: LGHNA and YNFKEQ. As DNA, the CDR3 is TGTGCCAGCAGCCAAGTGGTGCAGGAGACCCAGTACTTC. Translating it yields CASSQVVQETQYF.

The chain is built from TRBV7-6 and TRBJ2-3; perhaps TRBD1 as D (6 bases). The germline gives CDR1 SGHVS, CDR2 FNYEAQ. This CDR3 comprises 18 residues. Trimming removed 5 bases at V and 1 base at J, with 22 bases between. The CDR3 DNA reads as TGTGCCAGCAGCCGAACAGGGATTGGCTTGGGTGGCACAGATACGCAGTATTTT. It is translated as CASSRTGIGLGGTDTQYF.

This sequence joins TRBV7-2 and TRBJ1-6; D ambiguous. CDR1 SGHTA and CDR2 FQGNSA come from the germline V gene. This CDR3 has 13 amino acids. V was cut by 5 bases and J by 7 bases, with 9 bases left in between. The CDR3: CASSQDGNSPLHF. The DNA of the CDR3 is TGTGCCAGCAGCCAAGATGGGAATTCACCCCTCCACTTT.

This clonotype appeared many times. One end of the junction does not line up with germline, which may come from a read error. In DNA, the CDR3 is TGCGCCAGCAGCCCGGATCTCACAGATACGCAGTATTTT. Encoded protein: CASSPDLTDTQYF. The chain combines TRBV18 with TRBJ2-3; D is uncertain. Germline V lookup: CDR1 KGHSH, CDR2 LQKENI. CDR3 length: 13 residues.

This clonotype was counted a few times. J is TRBJ2-1 and V is TRBV9, with 7 positions matching TRBD2. The CDR3 is 14 amino acids. The germline gives CDR1 SGDLS, CDR2 YYNGEE. J gave up 5 bases and V 5 bases, and 7 bases lay outside the gene matches. Written as DNA, the CDR3 is TGTGCCAGCAGTGCCCTCGGACTAGACAATGAGCAGTTCTTC. Amino acid sequence: CASSALGLDNEQFF.

The chain is built from TRBV7-2 and TRBJ1-2; a weak D match, TRBD1 (6 bases). The V end lost 4 bases, the J end lost 14 bases, and 23 bases lay between the germline ends. The V gene's germline CDR1 is SGHTA and CDR2 FQGNSA. The CDR3 runs 14 residues. CDR3 sequence reads: CASSSMAGGLGGTF. The CDR3 bases are TGTGCCAGCAGCTCAATGGCGGGGGGGCTCGGTGGAACCTTC.

The gene calls are TRBV3-1 and TRBJ2-5, with TRBD1 matching over 10 bases. The CDR3 runs to 15 residues. Trimming at V came to 4 bases and at J to 4 bases, leaving 6 bases not matched to a gene. The germline CDR1 and CDR2 sequences are LGHDT and YNNKEL (reference sequence). The CDR3 reads CASSPKTGGGETQYF. The CDR3 DNA reads TGTGCCAGCAGCCCGAAGACAGGGGGCGGAGAGACCCAGTACTTC.

In its sample, this clonotype was seen a few times. This chain connects TRBV19 to TRBJ2-1, with D unclear. The CDR3 consists of 11 residues. V was pared by 7 bases and J by 10 bases, with 11 bases between. Germline V gives CDR1 LNHDA, CDR2 SQIVND (reference sequence). The CDR3 DNA follows: TGTGCCAGTAATATGGCAGGCGAGCAGTTCTTC. The encoded protein is CASNMAGEQFF.

This clonotype appeared a few times. The chain employs TRBV15 and TRBJ1-5; D unclear. Germline lookup yields CDR1 LNHNV and CDR2 YYDKDF (reference sequence). The CDR3 consists of 13 residues. V lost 2 bases and J 6 bases, leaving 8 bases between the germline ends. The CDR3 bases are TGTGCCACCAGCAGACCTTTAAGTCAGCCCCAGCATTTT. Translated: CATSRPLSQPQHF.

The rearrangement links TRBV20-1 to TRBJ1-2, with 7 positions matching TRBD1. The CDR3 has 13 residues. Trimming cost V 4 bases and J 8 bases; bases outside gene matches: 10. Germline values: CDR1 DFQATT, CDR2 SNEGSKA (reference sequence). This chain's CDR3 is CSATALQGRGYTF. DNA for the CDR3: TGCAGTGCTACCGCCTTACAGGGGCGCGGCTACACCTTC.

This clonotype showed up many times. The V and J genes are TRBV5-1 and TRBJ1-3; D is unresolved. Trimming cost V 0 bases and J 2 bases, with 6 bases left between them. Germline assignment: CDR1 SGHRS and CDR2 YFSETQ. This CDR3 region has 14 residues. The CDR3 sequence is CASSLEAAGNTIYF. Written as DNA, the CDR3 is TGCGCCAGCAGCTTGGAGGCAGCTGGAAACACCATATATTTT.

This clonotype was seen more than once but under ten times. The rearrangement uses TRBV7-2 and TRBJ2-1, with D perhaps matching TRBD2 (6 bases). CDR1 and CDR2 from the germline V gene are SGHTA and FQGNSA. CDR3 length: 14 amino acids. The V and J ends lost 1 base and 8 bases respectively, with 12 bases between them. CDR3 in amino acids: CASSLVGERDEQFF. The CDR3 nucleotides are TGTGCCAGCAGCTTAGTGGGGGAGCGGGATGAGCAGTTCTTC.

The rearrangement joins TRBV5-5 to TRBJ1-4; D gene unclear. CDR1 and CDR2 (germline): SGHKS, YYEKEE (reference sequence). The CDR3 sequence is 13 residues long. Trimming took 1 base from V and 8 from J, leaving 9 bases between them. CDR3 sequence: CASSLIGREKLFF. CDR3 nucleotides: TGTGCCAGCAGCTTGATCGGTCGCGAAAAACTGTTTTTT.

This clonotype has a count of ten or more. At one of its ends the junction is not consistent with the germline gene, which may arise from a read error. This chain connects TRBV7-9 to TRBJ2-5; 10 positions match TRBD2. CDR1 is SEHNR, CDR2 FQNEAQ, per germline (reference sequence). There are 16 residues in the CDR3. The CDR3 sequence: CASSVAGGNPSRTQYF. In DNA, the CDR3 is TGTGCCAGCAGCGTAGCGGGGGGCAACCCGAGTCGGACCCAGTACTTC.